These 16 T cell receptor beta chains originate from one sample sequenced in a study of long-term antiretroviral therapy in people with HIV. Survey-level immunoSEQ v3.0 assays were run. Only in-frame clones appear in the TCRdb table, and some are missing; sequencing was by immunoSEQ multiplex PCR. The repertoire holds about 24,000 clones, 75% to 90% seen once, with roughly a quarter in the top ten. The sample consisted of unsorted PBMCs, taken 0.4 years after starting antiretroviral therapy. These receptors came from a man aged 50 to 60 with HIV.

The V gene is TRBV28, the J gene TRBJ1-6; D possibly corresponds to TRBD1 (6 bases). Germline loops: CDR1 MDHEN, CDR2 SYDVKM. This CDR3 spans 17 amino acids. V lost 2 bases, J lost 0 bases, and 11 bases lay in between. In nucleotides, the CDR3 is TGTGCCAGCAGTTTAGAGGGCAGGGGCTCCTATAATTCACCCCTCCACTTT. This translates into CASSLEGRGSYNSPLHF.

The CDR3 DNA reads TGTGCCAGCAGCCGCTCAGGGGCAGGCAATCAGCCCCAGCATTTT. This encodes CASSRSGAGNQPQHF. J is TRBJ1-5 and V is TRBV27; D might be TRBD1 (6 bases). This CDR3 is built from 15 residues. Trimming pared 6 bases from V and 2 bases from J, leaving 14 bases between. Germline CDR1 is MNHEY and CDR2 is SMNVEV (reference sequence).

The table lists this clone with a few counts. Other DNA sequences in this sample translate to the same CDR3. The chain recombines TRBV9 with TRBJ1-1, with 7 positions matching TRBD1. Germline-derived CDR1 and CDR2 are SGDLS and YYNGEE. The CDR3 contains 15 residues. The junction had 6 bases not matched to a gene; V was cut back by 0 bases and J by 4 bases. In DNA form, the CDR3 reads TGTGCCAGCAGCGTAGGAGGAGGGGGCGGCACTGAAGCTTTCTTT. Protein: CASSVGGGGGTEAFF. The variable domain in full, with the rest retrieved from reference TRBV9 and TRBJ1-1, is DSGVTQTPKHLITATGQRVTLRCSPRSGDLSVYWYQQSLDQGLQFLIQYYNGEERAKGNILERFSAQQFPDLHSELNLSSLELGDSALYFCASSVGGGGGTEAFFGQGTRLTVV.

The sample holds one count of this clone. V gene TRBV28 combines with J gene TRBJ2-2; possibly TRBD2 for D (7 bases). The CDR3 is 15 residues long. V lost 4 bases, J lost 2 bases, and 11 bases lay in between. The V gene's germline CDR1 is MDHEN and CDR2 SYDVKM. DNA for the CDR3: TGTGCCAGCAGTTGGCGGGGGCTTAACACCGGGGAGCTGTTTTTT. Encoded protein: CASSWRGLNTGELFF.

The rearrangement joins TRBV10-3 to TRBJ2-7; TRBD1 is a possible D gene (5 bases). V shed 8 bases and J shed 0 bases, with 14 bases lying between them. The germline CDR1 and CDR2 sequences are ENHRY and SYGVKD. The CDR3 totals 14 residues. CDR3 residues: CAIDQGAGSYEQYF. DNA for the CDR3: TGTGCCATCGACCAGGGCGCAGGCTCCTACGAGCAGTACTTC.

The chain is built from TRBV28 and TRBJ1-2; 8 nucleotides line up with TRBD1. Trimming at V came to 7 bases and at J to 7 bases, leaving 8 bases not matched to a gene. Germline-derived CDR1 and CDR2 are MDHEN and SYDVKM. This CDR3 has 13 amino acids. CDR3: CASTYQGASGYTF. The CDR3 region has the DNA TGTGCCAGCACCTACCAGGGGGCCAGTGGCTACACCTTC.

This chain links TRBV6-5 with TRBJ2-3, with D perhaps being TRBD1 or TRBD2 (5 bases each). With 5 bases removed from V and 5 bases from J, the gap between germline ends came to 14 bases. Looked up from germline, CDR1 is MNHEY and CDR2 is SVGAGI. The CDR3 consists of 14 residues. The CDR3 protein is CASSIRGAGDTQYF. CDR3 nucleotide sequence: TGTGCCAGCAGTATAAGGGGCGCGGGAGATACGCAGTATTTT.

This chain connects TRBV5-5 to TRBJ2-6, with a possible D match to TRBD2 (5 bases). The length of the CDR3 is 16 residues. V lost 3 bases and J 1 base, leaving 11 bases between the germline ends. Germline values: CDR1 SGHKS, CDR2 YYEKEE (reference sequence). CDR3 nucleotide sequence: TGTGCCAGCAGCTACGGGATCGGTTCTGGGGCCAACGTCCTGACTTTC. Translating it yields CASSYGIGSGANVLTF.

This chain uses TRBV9 with TRBJ2-3; 9 positions match TRBD2. CDR1 and CDR2 (germline): SGDLS, YYNGEE. V shed 4 bases and J 5 bases; nucleotides not matched to a gene: 8. The CDR3 covers 15 residues. This CDR3 reads CASSLKRGVKDTQYF. In DNA, the CDR3 is TGTGCCAGCAGCCTCAAGCGGGGGGTTAAAGATACGCAGTATTTT.

This chain uses TRBV7-6 with TRBJ2-5, with D possibly being TRBD1 (5 bases). The CDR3 is made up of 13 amino acids. V lost 8 bases to trimming and J lost 2 bases, with 12 bases between them. The germline V gene encodes CDR1 SGHVS and CDR2 FNYEAQ. The CDR3 sequence is CASGMTEQETQYF. Written as DNA, the CDR3 is TGTGCCAGCGGAATGACAGAACAAGAGACCCAGTACTTC.

The chain combines TRBV2 with TRBJ2-1; no reliable D call. Per germline, CDR1 SNHLY and CDR2 FYNNEI. The germline V and J ends were trimmed by 4 bases and 5 bases, with 9 bases remaining between them. The CDR3 sequence is 13 residues long. CDR3 coding DNA: TGTGCCAGCAGTGCCTTACGGGACAATGAGCAGTTCTTC. The encoded protein is CASSALRDNEQFF.

The chain couples TRBV10-3 to TRBJ2-3, with 8 nucleotides matching TRBD1. There are 15 residues in the CDR3. V lost 6 bases to trimming and J lost 0 bases; unmatched junction nucleotides: 5. Germline V gives CDR1 ENHRY, CDR2 SYGVKD. Here the CDR3 reads CAISRTGISTDTQYF. For the CDR3, the DNA is TGTGCCATCAGCCGGACAGGGATAAGCACAGATACGCAGTATTTT.

This clone was detected a few times. The genes are TRBV2 and TRBJ2-7, with D maybe TRBD1 (6 bases). The length of the CDR3 is 13 residues. Trimming stripped 8 bases from V and 0 bases from J, with 11 bases between. CDR1 is SNHLY and CDR2 is FYNNEI in the germline V gene. The CDR3 protein is CASQAGDSYEQYF. The CDR3 DNA follows: TGTGCCAGCCAGGCAGGGGACTCCTACGAGCAGTACTTC.

V and J are TRBV19 and TRBJ1-3; TRBD1 is a possible D gene (6 bases). Germline V gene data show CDR1 as LNHDA and CDR2 as SQIVND (reference sequence). This CDR3 is built from 15 residues. V was pared by 10 bases and J by 0 bases, with 16 bases between. CDR3 DNA: TGTGCCACGAGGACAGCAAACTACTCTGGAAACACCATATATTTT. Translation gives CATRTANYSGNTIYF.

V gene TRBV6-5 combines with J gene TRBJ2-1, with D perhaps being TRBD1 or TRBD2 (7 bases each). The germline V gene encodes CDR1 MNHEY and CDR2 SVGAGI. The CDR3 is 14 amino acids. V dropped 5 bases and J dropped 4 bases, with 12 bases sitting between them. The CDR3 DNA reads TGTGCCAGCAGTCCCCAGGGGGGGTACAATGAGCAGTTCTTC. This codes for CASSPQGGYNEQFF.

V gene TRBV4-2 combines with J gene TRBJ1-1, with a weak D call TRBD1 (6 bases). The germline CDR1 and CDR2 sequences are LGHNA and YNFKEQ. V was cut by 2 bases and J by 3 bases, with 16 bases left in between. CDR3 size: 16 residues. The CDR3 DNA reads TGTGCCAGCAGCCAAACACACGGGGGGGCTGACACTGAAGCTTTCTTT. Amino acid sequence: CASSQTHGGADTEAFF.